This T cell receptor (beta chain) was recovered during a study of long-term antiretroviral therapy in people with HIV. Study-level background: When the earliest samples were collected, ART was typically delayed until CD4 counts fell.

Sequencing relied on immunoSEQ assay v3.0, run at survey level. TCRdb's table, derived via immunoSEQ multiplex PCR, lists solely in-frame clones and lacks some. The sample holds about 40,000 clones; more than 80% are singletons and the top ten take roughly 6.1%. CDR1 and CDR2 from the germline V gene are MNHEY and SVGAGI. Trimming took off 0 bases at V and 4 bases at J, with 9 bases between the two ends. The CDR3 is made up of 14 amino acids. Findings and caveats of the study: Repertoire dominance by clones expanded before ART was seen at all time points.

Each participant with HIV received care in the United States. A note on this clone: Its antigen is not identified.

The genes are TRBV6-5 and TRBJ1-2; D is uncertain. The sequence was obtained from a woman in her forties or fifties with HIV. The input for sequencing was unsorted PBMCs, taken 3.1 years after starting antiretroviral therapy. The CDR3 here is CASSYSGSTYGYTF. CDR3 sequence (DNA): TGTGCCAGCAGTTACTCAGGGAGCACCTATGGCTACACCTTC.